This T cell receptor (beta chain) was captured in a study of memory CD8 T cells in hepatitis C reinfection. Time point here: late/post reinfection, 12 to 24 weeks after detection. The sorted cells went straight to TCR sequencing with no prior in vitro expansion. Libraries were prepared by immunoSEQ multiplex PCR; TCRdb keeps only in-frame clonotypes and omits some of them. The sample lists about 46,000 clones; roughly 89% were seen once. CDR3 size: 17 residues. V gave up 5 bases and J gave up 0 bases; unmatched junction bases: 6. CDR1 is SGHRS and CDR2 is YFSETQ in the germline V gene. This clonotype was sampled from a young man with hepatitis C virus infection. The chain is built from TRBV5-1 and TRBJ2-3; 13 bases are a match to TRBD2. Sequenced input: naive CD8+ T cells sorted from blood. CDR3 DNA: TGCGCCAGCAGTCCTAGGACTAGCGGGGGTAGCACAGATACGCAGTATTTT. Translated: CASSPRTSGGSTDTQYF.